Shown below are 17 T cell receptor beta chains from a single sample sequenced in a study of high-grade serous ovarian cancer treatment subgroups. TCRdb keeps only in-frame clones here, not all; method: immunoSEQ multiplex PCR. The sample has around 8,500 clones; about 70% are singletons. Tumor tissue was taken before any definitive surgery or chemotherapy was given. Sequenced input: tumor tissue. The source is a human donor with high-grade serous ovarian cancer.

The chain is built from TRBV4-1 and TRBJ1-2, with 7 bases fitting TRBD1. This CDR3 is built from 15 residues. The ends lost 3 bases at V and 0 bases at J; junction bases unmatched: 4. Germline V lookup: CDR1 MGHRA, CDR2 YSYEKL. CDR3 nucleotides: TGCGCCAGCAGCCAGCCGGGACAGACTAACTATGGCTACACCTTC. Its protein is CASSQPGQTNYGYTF.

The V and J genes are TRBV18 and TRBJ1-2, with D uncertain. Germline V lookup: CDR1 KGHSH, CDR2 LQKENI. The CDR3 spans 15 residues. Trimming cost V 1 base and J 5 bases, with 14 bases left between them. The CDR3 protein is CASSPLDLTPYGYTF. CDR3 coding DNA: TGTGCCAGCTCACCACTTGACCTTACCCCATATGGCTACACCTTC.

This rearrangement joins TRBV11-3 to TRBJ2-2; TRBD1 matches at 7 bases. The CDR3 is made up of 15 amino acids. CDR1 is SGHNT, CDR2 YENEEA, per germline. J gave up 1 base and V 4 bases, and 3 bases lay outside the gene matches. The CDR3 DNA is TGTGCCAGCAGCTCCAGGACAGGGAACACCGGGGAGCTGTTTTTT. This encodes CASSSRTGNTGELFF. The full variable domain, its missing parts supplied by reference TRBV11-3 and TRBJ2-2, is EAGVVQSPRYKIIEKKQPVAFWCNPISGHNTLYWYLQNLGQGPELLIRYENEEAVDDSQLPKDRFSAERLKGVDSTLKIQPAELGDSAVYLCASSSRTGNTGELFFGEGSRLTVL.

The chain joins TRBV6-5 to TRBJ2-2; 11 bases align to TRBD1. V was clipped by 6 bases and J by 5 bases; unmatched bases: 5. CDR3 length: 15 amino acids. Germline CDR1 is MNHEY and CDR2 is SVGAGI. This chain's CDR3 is CASRPGQGVTGELFF. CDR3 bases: TGTGCCAGCAGGCCGGGACAGGGGGTTACCGGGGAGCTGTTTTTT.

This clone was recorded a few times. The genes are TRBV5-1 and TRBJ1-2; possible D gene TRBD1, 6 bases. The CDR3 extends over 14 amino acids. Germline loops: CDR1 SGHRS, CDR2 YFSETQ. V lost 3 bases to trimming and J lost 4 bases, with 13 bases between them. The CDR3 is CASSSEGQPYGYTF. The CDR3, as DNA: TGCGCCAGCAGCTCGGAAGGACAGCCCTATGGCTACACCTTC. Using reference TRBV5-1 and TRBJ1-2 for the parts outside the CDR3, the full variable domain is KAGVTQTPRYLIKTRGQQVTLSCSPISGHRSVSWYQQTPGQGLQFLFEYFSETQRNKGNFPGRFSGRQFSNSRSEMNVSTLELGDSALYLCASSSEGQPYGYTFGSGTRLTVV.

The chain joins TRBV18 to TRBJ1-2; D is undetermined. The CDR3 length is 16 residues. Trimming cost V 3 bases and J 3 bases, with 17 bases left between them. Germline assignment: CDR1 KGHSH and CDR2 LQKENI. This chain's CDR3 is CASSPSVPTRDYGYTF. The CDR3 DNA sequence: TGTGCCAGCTCACCCTCGGTGCCCACGAGGGACTATGGCTACACCTTC.

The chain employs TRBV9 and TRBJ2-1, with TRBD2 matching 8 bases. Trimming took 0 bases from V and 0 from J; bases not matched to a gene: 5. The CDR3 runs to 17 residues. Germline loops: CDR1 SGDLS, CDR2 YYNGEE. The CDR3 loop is CASSVGERGYSYNEQFF. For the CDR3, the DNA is TGTGCCAGCAGCGTAGGGGAGCGGGGGTACTCCTACAATGAGCAGTTCTTC.

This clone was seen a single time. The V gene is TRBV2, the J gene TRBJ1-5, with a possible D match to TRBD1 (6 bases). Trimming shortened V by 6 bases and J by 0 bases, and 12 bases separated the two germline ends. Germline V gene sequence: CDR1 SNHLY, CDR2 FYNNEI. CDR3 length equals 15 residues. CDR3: CASSPGQNSNQPQHF. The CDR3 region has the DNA TGTGCCAGCAGCCCTGGACAGAATAGCAATCAGCCCCAGCATTTT.

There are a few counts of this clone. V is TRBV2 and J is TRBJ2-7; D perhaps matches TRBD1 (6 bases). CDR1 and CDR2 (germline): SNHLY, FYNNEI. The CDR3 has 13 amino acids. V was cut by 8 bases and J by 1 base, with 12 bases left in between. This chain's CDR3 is CASLGAGSYEQYF. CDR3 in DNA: TGTGCCAGCCTGGGGGCAGGATCCTACGAGCAGTACTTC. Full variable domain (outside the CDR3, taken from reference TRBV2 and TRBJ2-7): EPEVTQTPSHQVTQMGQEVILRCVPISNHLYFYWYRQILGQKVEFLVSFYNNEISEKSEIFDDQFSVERPDGSNFTLKIRSTKLEDSAMYFCASLGAGSYEQYFGPGTRLTVT.

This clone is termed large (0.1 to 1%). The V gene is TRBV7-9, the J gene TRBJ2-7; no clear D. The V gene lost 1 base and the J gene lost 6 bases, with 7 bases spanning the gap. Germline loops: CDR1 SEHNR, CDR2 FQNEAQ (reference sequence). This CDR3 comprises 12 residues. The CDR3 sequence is CASSLVATEQYF. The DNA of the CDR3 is TGTGCCAGCAGCTTAGTTGCGACCGAGCAGTACTTC.

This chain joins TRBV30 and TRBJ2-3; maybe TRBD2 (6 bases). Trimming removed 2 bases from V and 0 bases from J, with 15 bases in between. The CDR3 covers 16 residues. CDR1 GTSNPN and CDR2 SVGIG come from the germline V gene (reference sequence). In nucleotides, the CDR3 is TGTGCCTGGAGTTTTGGGGAGGCTACTAGCACAGATACGCAGTATTTT. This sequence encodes CAWSFGEATSTDTQYF.

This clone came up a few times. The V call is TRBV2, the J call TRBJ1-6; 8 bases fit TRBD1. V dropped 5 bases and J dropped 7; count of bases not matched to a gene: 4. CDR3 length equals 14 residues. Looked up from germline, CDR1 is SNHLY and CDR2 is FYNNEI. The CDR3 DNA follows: TGTGCCAGCAGTCTGACAGGGGCGAATTCACCCCTCCACTTT. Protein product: CASSLTGANSPLHF.

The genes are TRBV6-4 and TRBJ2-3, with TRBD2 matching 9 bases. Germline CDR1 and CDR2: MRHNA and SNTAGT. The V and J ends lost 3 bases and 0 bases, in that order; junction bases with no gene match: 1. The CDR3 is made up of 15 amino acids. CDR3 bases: TGTGCCAGCAGTGAACTAGCGGGTAGCACAGATACGCAGTATTTT. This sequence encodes CASSELAGSTDTQYF.

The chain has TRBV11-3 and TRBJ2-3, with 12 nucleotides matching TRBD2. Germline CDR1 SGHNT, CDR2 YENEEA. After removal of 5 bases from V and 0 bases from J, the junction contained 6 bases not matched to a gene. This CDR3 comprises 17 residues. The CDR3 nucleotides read TGTGCCAGCAGCCTTACGACTAGCGGGGGAAGCACAGATACGCAGTATTTT. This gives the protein CASSLTTSGGSTDTQYF.

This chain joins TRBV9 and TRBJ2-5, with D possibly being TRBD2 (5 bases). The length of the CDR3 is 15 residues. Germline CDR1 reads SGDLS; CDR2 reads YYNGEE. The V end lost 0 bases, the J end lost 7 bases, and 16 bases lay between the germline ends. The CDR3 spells CASSVDFETGWTQYF. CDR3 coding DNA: TGTGCCAGCAGCGTAGATTTCGAGACGGGGTGGACCCAGTACTTC.

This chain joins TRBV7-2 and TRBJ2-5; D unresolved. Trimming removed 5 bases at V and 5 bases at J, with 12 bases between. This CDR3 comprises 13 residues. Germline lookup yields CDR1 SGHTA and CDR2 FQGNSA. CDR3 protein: CASSPVKAETQYF. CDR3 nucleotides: TGTGCCAGCAGCCCGGTCAAGGCGGAGACCCAGTACTTC.

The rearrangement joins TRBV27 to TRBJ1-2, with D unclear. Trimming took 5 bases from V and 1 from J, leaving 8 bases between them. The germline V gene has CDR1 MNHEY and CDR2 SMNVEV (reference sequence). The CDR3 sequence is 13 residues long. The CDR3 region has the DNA TGTGCCAGCAGTATGGCAGTTAACTATGGCTACACCTTC. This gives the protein CASSMAVNYGYTF.